The 20 T cell receptor beta chains listed next were all sequenced from one sample in a study of human T cells and chemical hapten exposure. The time point here: patch test 3, about 24 weeks after DPC sensitization. The treatment here: therapeutic diphenylcyclopropenone sensitization with weekly scalp DPC. TCRdb re-called the RACE reads with MiXCR, one entry per CDR3 protein. This table has roughly 150,000 distinct CDR3 sequences, roughly 26% appearing once. Sequenced material: whole blood, taken in connection with sensitization to the hapten diphenylcyclopropenone (DPC). The receptors here all came from a woman in her late teens or twenties with alopecia areata. Some clones in this sample may be carry-over from other donors' samples.

The rearrangement uses TRBV4-2 and TRBJ2-1; D possibly corresponds to TRBD1 (5 bases). This CDR3 contains 13 residues. V was cut by 0 bases and J by 7 bases, with 7 bases left in between. Germline CDR1 LGHNA, CDR2 YNFKEQ. The CDR3 protein is CASSQDQGNEQFF. In DNA form, the CDR3 reads TGTGCCAGCAGCCAAGATCAGGGAAATGAGCAGTTCTTC.

This clonotype has at least ten counts. CDR3 DNA: TGCAGTGCTAGAGATTGGAGCGGGAGGCGCCCCTACAATGAGCAGTTCTTC. Protein product: CSARDWSGRRPYNEQFF. The chain couples TRBV20-1 to TRBJ2-1; 9 bases align to TRBD2. The germline gives CDR1 DFQATT, CDR2 SNEGSKA (reference sequence). After removal of 0 bases from V and 2 bases from J, the junction contained 8 bases not matched to a gene. CDR3 size: 17 residues.

V gene TRBV5-6 combines with J gene TRBJ2-7; weak D call: TRBD1 (5 bases). This CDR3 has 14 amino acids. V lost 4 bases and J 1 base, leaving 12 bases between the germline ends. CDR1 and CDR2 (germline): SGHDT, YYEEEE. The CDR3 sequence is CASSPTVFSYEQYF. DNA for the CDR3: TGTGCCAGCAGCCCGACAGTTTTTTCCTACGAGCAGTACTTC.

The V and J genes are TRBV12-3 or TRBV12-4 and TRBJ2-7; D is perhaps TRBD2 (5 bases). Trimming pared 7 bases from V and 6 bases from J, leaving 22 bases between. The CDR3 runs to 15 residues. Here the CDR3 DNA reads TGTGCCAGCACCCGCGGGCTTTCACAGCAAGGCGAGCAGTACTTC. It specifies CASTRGLSQQGEQYF.

This clonotype was detected many times. For the CDR3, the DNA is TGCGCCAGCACCACGGGGAGCTCTGGAAACACCATATATTTT. Translating gives CASTTGSSGNTIYF. This chain connects TRBV5-1 to TRBJ1-3; D gene uncertain. Looked up from germline, CDR1 is SGHRS and CDR2 is YFSETQ. The V gene lost 6 bases and the J gene lost 0 bases, with 10 bases spanning the gap. The CDR3 has 14 amino acids. Combining the CDR3 with reference TRBV5-1 and TRBJ1-3 gives the whole variable domain KAGVTQTPRYLIKTRGQQVTLSCSPISGHRSVSWYQQTPGQGLQFLFEYFSETQRNKGNFPGRFSGRQFSNSRSEMNVSTLELGDSALYLCASTTGSSGNTIYFGEGSWLTVV.

There are a few counts of this clonotype. The V gene is TRBV6-5, the J gene TRBJ2-5; D perhaps matches TRBD1 (6 bases). CDR1 MNHEY and CDR2 SVGAGI come from the germline V gene. The CDR3 has 14 amino acids. The V gene lost 2 bases and the J gene lost 6 bases, with 13 bases spanning the gap. The CDR3 region is CASSYGQGLQTQYF. The CDR3 DNA follows: TGTGCCAGCAGTTACGGTCAGGGGTTACAGACCCAGTACTTC.

The V gene is TRBV7-2, the J gene TRBJ2-3, with 10 bases identical to TRBD2. Germline lookup yields CDR1 SGHTA and CDR2 FQGNSA. This CDR3 spans 13 amino acids. The V gene end was trimmed by 5 bases and the J gene end by 6 bases; junction bases not matched to a gene: 2. In nucleotides, the CDR3 is TGTGCCAGCAGCCATAGCGGGGGGGATACGCAGTATTTT. It specifies CASSHSGGDTQYF.

This clonotype was counted many times. This chain uses TRBV29-1 with TRBJ2-1; no clear D gene. The CDR3 runs to 9 residues. V was cut by 3 bases and J by 10 bases, with 4 bases left in between. Germline-derived CDR1 and CDR2 are SQVTM and ANQGSEA. The CDR3: CSVEHEQFF. The CDR3 region has the DNA TGCAGCGTTGAGCACGAGCAGTTCTTC.

This sequence joins TRBV20-1 and TRBJ2-3; D remains unclear. Trimming pared 7 bases from V and 5 bases from J, leaving 7 bases between. CDR1 DFQATT and CDR2 SNEGSKA come from the germline V gene (reference sequence). This CDR3 has 10 amino acids. The CDR3 DNA is TGCAGTGTAGCCGGAGATACGCAGTATTTT. This codes for CSVAGDTQYF.

This clonotype was counted only a few times. This chain joins TRBV5-4 and TRBJ2-3; no clear D gene. Germline V gives CDR1 SGHNT, CDR2 YYREEE (reference sequence). The CDR3 consists of 12 residues. The V end was cut by 0 bases, the J end by 10 bases, with 9 bases between. For the CDR3, the DNA is TGTGCCAGCAGCTTGGGGTTAACTTCGCAGTATTTT. Protein product: CASSLGLTSQYF.

This clonotype has just a few counts. The V gene is TRBV12-3 or TRBV12-4, the J gene TRBJ1-5, with no clear D. The V and J ends lost 3 bases and 6 bases respectively, with 6 bases between them. The CDR3 covers 12 residues. The CDR3 nucleotides are TGTGCCAGCAGTTTTCAGAGTCAGCCCCAGCATTTT. Translation: CASSFQSQPQHF.

This clonotype was seen only a few times. The chain joins TRBV13 to TRBJ2-7; 13 nucleotides line up with TRBD2. This CDR3 comprises 15 residues. V lost 5 bases, J lost 4 bases, and 5 bases stayed unmatched. Germline CDR1 reads PRHDT; CDR2 reads FYEKMQ (reference sequence). The CDR3, as DNA: TGTGCCAGCAGCCAGGGACTAGCGGGGCAATACGAGCAGTACTTC. This encodes CASSQGLAGQYEQYF.

The chain couples TRBV25-1 to TRBJ2-1, with 8 nucleotides matching TRBD1. The length of the CDR3 is 13 residues. Trimming removed 6 bases from V and 5 bases from J; junction bases left unmatched: 3. From germline, CDR1 is MGHDK and CDR2 SYGVNS. DNA for the CDR3: TGTGCCAGCAGCACGACAGGGGACAATGAGCAGTTCTTC. Encoded protein: CASSTTGDNEQFF.

The chain combines TRBV5-1 with TRBJ2-5, with D possibly being TRBD1 (6 bases). This CDR3 contains 13 residues. Per germline, CDR1 SGHRS and CDR2 YFSETQ. The V end lost 3 bases, the J end lost 1 base, and 7 bases lay between the germline ends. This CDR3 reads CASSWDIQETQYF. CDR3 nucleotide sequence: TGCGCCAGCAGCTGGGACATCCAAGAGACCCAGTACTTC.

There are a few counts of this clonotype. The J gene is TRBJ2-7, the V gene TRBV7-2; unclear D gene. This CDR3 has 15 amino acids. The germline V gene has CDR1 SGHTA and CDR2 FQGNSA. With 5 bases removed from V and 4 bases from J, the gap between germline ends came to 18 bases. CDR3 loop: CASSPAPDGVYEQYF. The CDR3 DNA follows: TGTGCCAGCAGCCCCGCCCCCGACGGCGTATACGAGCAGTACTTC.

The rearrangement uses TRBV7-6 and TRBJ1-2; D is possibly TRBD1 (5 bases). Germline V gene data show CDR1 as SGHVS and CDR2 as FNYEAQ. V was cut by 5 bases and J by 3 bases, with 19 bases left in between. This CDR3 contains 16 residues. The CDR3 spells CASSRGPTPFYYGYTF. CDR3 DNA sequence: TGTGCCAGCAGCAGGGGACCGACCCCATTTTACTATGGCTACACCTTC.

This clonotype was counted only a few times. The V gene is TRBV6-2 or TRBV6-3, the J gene TRBJ2-3; 12 nucleotides line up with TRBD2. The CDR3 totals 18 residues. The V segment lost 8 bases and the J segment 2 bases; nucleotides outside the gene matches: 14. In germline, CDR1 is MNHEY, CDR2 SVGEGT. CDR3 sequence: CASGRGGLAGFLTDTQYF. The CDR3 DNA reads TGTGCCAGCGGCAGAGGGGGACTAGCGGGTTTCCTCACAGATACGCAGTATTTT.

This clonotype has more than one count but fewer than ten. The chain carries TRBV20-1 and TRBJ1-2, with D unclear. The CDR3 consists of 12 residues. Trimming left V 6 bases short and J 3 bases short, with 11 bases between. The germline gives CDR1 DFQATT, CDR2 SNEGSKA (reference sequence). The chain's CDR3 is CSALDGYYGYTF. The CDR3 region has the DNA TGCAGTGCACTGGACGGCTACTATGGCTACACCTTC.

CDR3 sequence: CASSLPGLGVDTQYF. The CDR3 DNA follows: TGCGCCAGCAGCTTGCCAGGTCTTGGGGTGGATACGCAGTATTTT. The chain uses TRBV5-1 and TRBJ2-3; D is ambiguous. This CDR3 has 15 residues. Deletions cut 1 base from V and 6 bases from J, with 15 bases between. Germline V lookup: CDR1 SGHRS, CDR2 YFSETQ. The full variable domain, completed using reference TRBV5-1 and TRBJ2-3, is KAGVTQTPRYLIKTRGQQVTLSCSPISGHRSVSWYQQTPGQGLQFLFEYFSETQRNKGNFPGRFSGRQFSNSRSEMNVSTLELGDSALYLCASSLPGLGVDTQYFGPGTRLTVL.

The chain carries TRBV4-1 and TRBJ1-2, with 7 positions matching TRBD1. After removal of 3 bases from V and 4 bases from J, the junction contained 14 bases not matched to a gene. The CDR3 spans 17 residues. Germline CDR1 and CDR2: MGHRA and YSYEKL. The CDR3 protein is CASSHFIRGTESYGYTF. The CDR3, as DNA: TGCGCCAGCAGCCACTTCATCCGCGGGACAGAATCCTATGGCTACACCTTC.